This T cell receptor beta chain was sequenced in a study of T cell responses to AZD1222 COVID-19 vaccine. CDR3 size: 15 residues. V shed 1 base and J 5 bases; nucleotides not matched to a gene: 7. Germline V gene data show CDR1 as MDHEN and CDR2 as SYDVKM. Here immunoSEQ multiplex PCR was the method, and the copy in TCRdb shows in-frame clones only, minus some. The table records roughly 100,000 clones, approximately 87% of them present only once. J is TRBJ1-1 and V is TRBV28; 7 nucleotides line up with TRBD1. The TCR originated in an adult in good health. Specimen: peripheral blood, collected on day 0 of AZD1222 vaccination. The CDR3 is CASSLYSTGRTEAFF. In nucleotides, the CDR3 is TGTGCCAGCAGTTTATATTCGACAGGGCGTACTGAAGCTTTCTTT.